The 2 T cell receptor beta chains reported below all come from one sample, sequenced in a study of T cell responses to AZD1222 COVID-19 vaccine. Sequenced by immunoSEQ multiplex PCR; TCRdb stores in-frame clones only, minus some. The sample has about 210,000 clones; over 80% are singletons. The sample here was peripheral blood, taken on day 0 of AZD1222 vaccination. These receptors were taken from an adult in good health.

The rearrangement links TRBV28 to TRBJ1-4, with TRBD1 matching 8 bases. There are 17 residues in the CDR3. Trimming cost V 5 bases and J 0 bases; bases outside gene matches: 8. Germline CDR1 is MDHEN and CDR2 is SYDVKM. CDR3: CASSQARTGTTNEKLFF. DNA of the CDR3: TGTGCCAGCAGTCAGGCACGGACAGGGACAACTAATGAAAAACTGTTTTTT.

V usage is TRBV3-1 (or the pseudogene TRBV3-2) and J usage is TRBJ1-2; D call uncertain. Trimming removed 3 bases from V and 6 bases from J, with 11 bases in between. CDR1 and CDR2 from the germline V gene are LGHDT and YNNKEL (reference sequence). The CDR3 consists of 13 residues. This CDR3 reads CASSQRESNGYTF. The CDR3 DNA sequence: TGTGCCAGCAGCCAGCGGGAGTCTAATGGCTACACCTTC.